This T cell receptor (beta chain) was sequenced during a study of T-cell memory formation after mild COVID-19. The CDR3 extends over 16 amino acids. V was trimmed by 7 bases and J by 8 bases, leaving 24 bases between them. Germline CDR1 reads SGHVS; CDR2 reads FQNEAQ. Points from the study as a whole: For contracting clones, CD4+ ones sat mainly in CM and EM, CD8+ in EMRA.

Constant-segment-primed 5'RACE gave TCR alpha and TCR beta cDNA libraries with sample barcodes and UMIs. Via MiXCR, TCRdb re-called the 5' RACE reads, giving one row per CDR3 protein. This table holds 500,000 to 650,000 distinct CDR3 sequences, about a fifth found once. Notes on this clonotype: Its specificity is unknown.

The sequenced material came from PBMCs or a T cell subset sorted from them (not recorded which). The chain recombines TRBV7-8 with TRBJ2-1; D might be TRBD2 (5 bases). The TCR comes from an adult woman who had mild COVID-19 (a few samples of this study predate the infection). Cell type and time point are not known. DNA for the CDR3: TGTGCCAGCAACCGTCGGCACCGGGATGTCGACGATGAGCAGTTCTTC. This codes for CASNRRHRDVDDEQFF.